This T cell receptor (beta chain) came from a study of T cell responses to AZD1222 COVID-19 vaccine. Whole-study findings and limits: Donors were mostly white British, more females; clonal diversity possibly underestimated. No repertoire was sampled before or during the peak T cell response, only after it. Vaccine-associated CD4 TCRs spanned spike, dominant at 160-218 and 743-854.

Using immunoSEQ multiplex PCR, the repertoire was profiled, and TCRdb retains in-frame clones only, with some absent. The table includes under 200,000 clones, roughly 93% detected once. As to this clone: What it binds is unknown.

Trimming took off 1 base at V and 0 bases at J, with 13 bases between the two ends. This CDR3 has 16 amino acids. Germline CDR1 SGHDN, CDR2 FVKESK. The sample here was peripheral blood, taken on day 0 of AZD1222 vaccination. The chain links TRBV14 to TRBJ2-7; D perhaps matches TRBD2 (5 bases). This sequence was found in an adult in good health. CDR3 nucleotide sequence: TGTGCCAGCAGCCAAGCGCGAGGGTATCTCTCCTACGAGCAGTACTTC. Protein product: CASSQARGYLSYEQYF. Drawing the rest from reference TRBV14 and TRBJ2-7, the complete variable domain is EAGVTQFPSHSVIEKGQTVTLRCDPISGHDNLYWYRRVMGKEIKFLLHFVKESKQDESGMPNNRFLAERTGGTYSTLKVQPAELEDSGVYFCASSQARGYLSYEQYFGPGTRLTVT.